What follows are 11 T cell receptor beta chains derived from one specimen sequenced in a study of blood T cell repertoires in COVID-19. Sequencing was performed with immunoSEQ multiplex PCR; in TCRdb, only in-frame clones are kept and a portion is missing. The sample lists some 71,000 clones, 86% occurring once. Sequencing was carried out using peripheral blood. The receptors here all came from a young man with acute or convalescent COVID-19.

V usage is TRBV16 and J usage is TRBJ1-1; D not resolved. Deletions cut 4 bases from V and 0 bases from J, with 6 bases between. This CDR3 comprises 13 residues. CDR1 KGHSY and CDR2 FQNENV come from the germline V gene. The DNA of the CDR3 is TGTGCCAGCAGCCTCAATTTGAACACTGAAGCTTTCTTT. Its protein is CASSLNLNTEAFF.

The J gene is TRBJ1-1, the V gene TRBV4-2; D call uncertain. CDR1 LGHNA and CDR2 YNFKEQ come from the germline V gene. The CDR3 extends over 13 amino acids. V was clipped by 0 bases and J by 9 bases, with 11 bases between them. CDR3 sequence reads: CASSQELTAQAFF. CDR3 DNA sequence: TGTGCCAGCAGCCAAGAACTCACCGCCCAAGCTTTCTTT.

This clone was seen a few times. The chain employs TRBV20-1 and TRBJ2-1; TRBD1 agrees at 7 bases. With V trimmed by 6 bases and J by 11 bases, 7 bases remained unmatched. Germline V lookup: CDR1 DFQATT, CDR2 SNEGSKA (reference sequence). The CDR3 length is 11 residues. Here the CDR3 reads CSAGDRVKQFF. CDR3 nucleotides: TGCAGTGCGGGCGACAGGGTTAAGCAGTTCTTC.

The J gene is TRBJ2-7, the V gene TRBV6-5; TRBD1 agrees at 7 bases. V lost 6 bases and J lost 3; bases outside the gene matches: 5. From germline, CDR1 is MNHEY and CDR2 SVGAGI. The CDR3 runs 13 residues. This chain's CDR3 is CASRSDRVYEQYV. CDR3 bases: TGTGCCAGCAGGTCAGACAGGGTCTACGAGCAGTACGTC.

CDR3 residues: CASSETGGPYGYTF. In DNA, the CDR3 is TGTGCCAGCAGTGAAACAGGGGGCCCGTATGGCTACACCTTC. This rearrangement joins TRBV2 to TRBJ1-2, with 9 bases identical to TRBD1. Germline V lookup: CDR1 SNHLY, CDR2 FYNNEI. J was trimmed by 5 bases and V by 2 bases; bases with no gene match: 3. The CDR3 totals 14 residues. The whole variable domain, filled in from reference TRBV2 and TRBJ1-2, reads EPEVTQTPSHQVTQMGQEVILRCVPISNHLYFYWYRQILGQKVEFLVSFYNNEISEKSEIFDDQFSVERPDGSNFTLKIRSTKLEDSAMYFCASSETGGPYGYTFGSGTRLTVV.

The V gene is TRBV2, the J gene TRBJ2-7; no clear D. Germline CDR1 SNHLY, CDR2 FYNNEI. The CDR3 sequence is 12 residues long. The V end lost 1 base, the J end lost 9 bases, and 10 bases lay between the germline ends. The CDR3 sequence: CASSEGKAAQYF. The CDR3 DNA is TGTGCCAGCAGTGAAGGTAAAGCCGCGCAGTACTTC.

This clone appeared a single time. J is TRBJ2-1 and V is TRBV5-1; D possibly corresponds to TRBD2 (5 bases). With 3 bases removed from V and 9 bases from J, the gap between germline ends came to 16 bases. CDR3 length: 14 amino acids. CDR1 SGHRS and CDR2 YFSETQ come from the germline V gene. The CDR3 is CASSSLASRGEQFF. The CDR3 coding sequence is TGCGCCAGCAGCTCTCTAGCCTCCCGTGGTGAGCAGTTCTTC.

The rearrangement uses TRBV6-6 and TRBJ2-5, with D unresolved. CDR1 MNHNY and CDR2 SVGAGI come from the germline V gene (reference sequence). V was shortened by 0 bases and J by 1 base, with 9 bases between the two germline ends. The CDR3 is 15 residues long. The chain's CDR3 is CASSYSSRPQETQYF. The CDR3 DNA reads TGTGCCAGCAGTTACTCGTCTAGACCCCAAGAGACCCAGTACTTC.

This clone was counted a few times. The chain combines TRBV6-6 with TRBJ2-1; TRBD2 matches at 14 bases. The CDR3 extends over 15 amino acids. Germline assignment: CDR1 MNHNY and CDR2 SVGAGI (reference sequence). Trimming took 5 bases from V and 7 from J; bases not matched to a gene: 4. The CDR3 bases are TGTGCCAGCAGTCCGGGACTAGCGGGAGTGAATGAGCAGTTCTTC. Its translation: CASSPGLAGVNEQFF.

The J gene is TRBJ1-2, the V gene TRBV10-3, with D hard to call. Trimming pared 3 bases from V and 6 bases from J, leaving 11 bases between. Germline CDR1 and CDR2: ENHRY and SYGVKD. CDR3 size: 13 residues. CDR3 sequence: CAISESRGDGYTF. For the CDR3, the DNA is TGTGCCATCAGTGAAAGTCGAGGCGATGGCTACACCTTC.

The chain links TRBV11-1 to TRBJ2-7; 7 positions match TRBD1. V shed 6 bases, J shed 2 bases, and the junction held 7 bases outside the gene matches. This CDR3 contains 14 residues. Germline loops: CDR1 SGHAT, CDR2 FQDESV (reference sequence). DNA for the CDR3: TGTGCCAGCAGTCCTGACAGGGACCCCTACGAGCAGTACTTC. As protein: CASSPDRDPYEQYF.